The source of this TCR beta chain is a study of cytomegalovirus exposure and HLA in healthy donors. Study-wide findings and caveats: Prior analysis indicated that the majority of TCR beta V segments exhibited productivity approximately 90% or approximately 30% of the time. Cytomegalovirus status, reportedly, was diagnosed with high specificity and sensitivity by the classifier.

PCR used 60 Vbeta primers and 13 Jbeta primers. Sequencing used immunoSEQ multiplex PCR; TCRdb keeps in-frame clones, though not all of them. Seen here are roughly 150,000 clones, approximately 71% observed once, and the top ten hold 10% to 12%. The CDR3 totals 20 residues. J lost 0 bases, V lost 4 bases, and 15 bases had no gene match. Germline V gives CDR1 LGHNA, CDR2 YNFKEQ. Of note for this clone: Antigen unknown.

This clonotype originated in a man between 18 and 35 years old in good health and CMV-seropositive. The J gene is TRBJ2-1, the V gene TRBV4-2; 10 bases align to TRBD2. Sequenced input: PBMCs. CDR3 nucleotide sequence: TGTGCCAGCAGCCGAGATGATCCGCTAGCGGGAGAGACCTCCTACAATGAGCAGTTCTTC. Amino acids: CASSRDDPLAGETSYNEQFF.